Here is one T cell receptor (beta chain) with its context. This entry is derived from a study of cytomegalovirus exposure and HLA in healthy donors. PCR used 60 Vbeta primers and 13 Jbeta primers. Assay used: immunoSEQ multiplex PCR; TCRdb lists only in-frame clones, some missing. Counted here are some 100,000 clones, 60% to 80% occurring once; the ten biggest clones make up about 2%. As for the donors, each was a healthy bone marrow donor. Per germline, CDR1 MNHEY and CDR2 SMNVEV (reference sequence). The CDR3 runs to 15 residues. This clonotype was obtained from a human donor in good health. The source material was PBMCs. The chain is built from TRBV27 and TRBJ2-5, with a possible D match to TRBD2 (6 bases). The end of the DNA aligns better with TRBJ2-7, so the J call may be wrong. The CDR3 region has the DNA TGTGCCAGCAGTTTAAGAGAGGGAGGAGGTTACGAGCAGTACTTC. This encodes CASSLREGGGYEQYF.